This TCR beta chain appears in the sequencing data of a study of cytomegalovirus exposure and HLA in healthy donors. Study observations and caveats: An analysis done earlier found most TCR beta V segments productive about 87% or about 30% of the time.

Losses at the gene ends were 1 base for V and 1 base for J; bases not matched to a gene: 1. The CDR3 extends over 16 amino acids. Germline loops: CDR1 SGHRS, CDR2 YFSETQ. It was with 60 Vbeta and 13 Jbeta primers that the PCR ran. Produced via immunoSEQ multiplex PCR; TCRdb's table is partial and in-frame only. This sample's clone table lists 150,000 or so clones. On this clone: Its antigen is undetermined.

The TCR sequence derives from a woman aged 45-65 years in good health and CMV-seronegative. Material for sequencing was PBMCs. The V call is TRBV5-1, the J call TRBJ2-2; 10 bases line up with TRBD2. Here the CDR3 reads CASSLPSGGNTGELFF. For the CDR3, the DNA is TGCGCCAGCAGCTTGCCTAGCGGGGGGAACACCGGGGAGCTGTTTTTT.